This TCR beta chain was identified during a study of cytomegalovirus exposure and HLA in healthy donors. Study conclusions and caveats: The authors confirmed in vitro that a few CMV-associated chains were specific for CMV antigens. Productive status was seen about 90% or about 30% of the time for most TCR beta V segments in an earlier analysis.

The germline CDR1 and CDR2 sequences are SQVTM and ANQGSEA. The CDR3 length is 14 residues. J was trimmed by 8 bases and V by 4 bases; bases with no gene match: 9. Notes on this clone: No antigen is known for it.

The study ran its PCR with 60 Vbeta and 13 Jbeta primers. Under the authors' procedure: In a later analysis, of about 80 million unique beta chains, 9 million to 11 million appeared in at least two donors. This table comes from immunoSEQ multiplex PCR, and its TCRdb copy is limited to in-frame clones, with some not included. V, J and clone size reflect that table, while D and trimming were determined from the DNA. Of tens of thousands of clones listed, about 77% are singletons. The sequence came from a male donor in good health and CMV-seropositive. The V call is TRBV29-1, the J call TRBJ1-5, with TRBD1 matching over 9 bases. What was sequenced was PBMCs. CDR3 loop: CSVVFGTGFEPQHF. DNA of the CDR3: TGCAGCGTTGTTTTTGGGACAGGGTTTGAGCCCCAGCATTTT.